This is a list of T cell receptor beta chains from one sample in a study of blood T cell repertoires in COVID-19. Data came from immunoSEQ multiplex PCR; TCRdb stores just in-frame clones and leaves some out. There are 100,000 to 150,000 clones in the sample; roughly 84% occur only once, and 1.2% lies in the top ten. Sequenced input: peripheral blood. The receptors stem from a woman older than 75 with acute or convalescent COVID-19. Each CDR3 is given with its conserved first and last residue. The D gene is left open where the match is weak.

j_gene	v_gene	d_gene	CDR3aa
TRBJ1-5	TRBV10-3	TRBD1	CAISDRGSNQPQHF
TRBJ2-7	TRBV2	TRBD1	CASSYRDSPTYEQYF
TRBJ2-4	TRBV9	TRBD2	CASSTFSGGRNIQYF
TRBJ1-2	TRBV27	.	CASSLYSGRDNYGYTF
TRBJ2-7	TRBV5-1	TRBD2	CASSLGGGSYEQYF
TRBJ2-7	TRBV13	TRBD2	CASGFREGSYEQYF
TRBJ1-2	TRBV6-5	.	CASRLSMAGGYGYTF
TRBJ2-4	TRBV2	TRBD2	CASSLTSGGKYF
TRBJ2-7	TRBV27	TRBD2	CASSLSPGLAEPYEQYF
TRBJ2-5	TRBV12-3/TRBV12-4	TRBD1	CASSRDSQETQYF
TRBJ1-6	TRBV19	.	CASSMVRVNSPLHF
TRBJ2-2	TRBV10-3	TRBD1	CAITPRDRMSSTGELFF
TRBJ2-1	TRBV4-3	TRBD2	CASSLQAGGRNEQFF
TRBJ2-2	TRBV28	.	CASSIPRYSNTGELFF
TRBJ2-1	TRBV11-2	TRBD2	CASSALDLAGDRGNEQFF
TRBJ2-1	TRBV11-2	.	CASSSREIADNEQFF
TRBJ1-2	TRBV5-6	.	CASIAPRAYGYTF
TRBJ1-3	TRBV19	.	CASSPGGILSGNTIYF
TRBJ1-6	TRBV7-6	.	CASSRGGENNSPLHF
TRBJ2-1	TRBV5-1	.	CASSFQGQFFNEQFF
TRBJ1-4	TRBV5-1	.	CASSLEATNEKLFF
TRBJ1-2	TRBV5-1	.	CASSLGRSNYGYTF
TRBJ2-3	TRBV5-1	TRBD1	CASSLDGQGADTQYF
TRBJ1-5	TRBV6-2/TRBV6-3	.	CASSDRGGNQPQHF
TRBJ2-5	TRBV7-9	.	CASSPPTGRGETQYF
TRBJ1-4	TRBV27	TRBD1	CASRPIGQGLTNEKLFF